This entry lists 29 T cell receptor beta chains sequenced from one sample in a study of T-cell reconstitution after alpha-beta-depleted transplantation in children. Unique molecular identifiers were incorporated when the TCRbeta library was constructed. A single record per CDR3 protein comes from TCRdb applying MiXCR to the PCR reads. This table has hundreds of thousands of distinct CDR3 sequences, approximately 20% appearing once. The sample consisted of PBMCs from the stem cell graft donor, taken from the stem cell graft. Source of these receptors: a human donor who donated a stem cell graft to a child with acute lymphoblastic leukemia.

This clonotype was observed a few times. The chain couples TRBV7-2 to TRBJ2-1, with 14 bases identical to TRBD2. V lost 5 bases to trimming and J lost 3 bases; unmatched junction nucleotides: 3. The germline CDR1 and CDR2 sequences are SGHTA and FQGNSA. CDR3 length equals 16 residues. The CDR3 DNA is TGTGCCAGCAGCATCGGACTAGCGGGAGGCTACAATGAGCAGTTCTTC. Amino acids: CASSIGLAGGYNEQFF.

This clonotype has a count of ten or more. V gene TRBV12-3 or TRBV12-4 combines with J gene TRBJ1-5; TRBD1 agrees at 11 bases. V lost 5 bases to trimming and J lost 6 bases; unmatched junction nucleotides: 6. There are 15 residues in the CDR3. The CDR3 region is CASSGQGAGAQPQHF. The CDR3 DNA is TGTGCCAGCAGTGGACAGGGGGCCGGAGCTCAGCCCCAGCATTTT.

The chain recombines TRBV4-1 with TRBJ1-1; D remains unclear. CDR1 and CDR2 from the germline V gene are MGHRA and YSYEKL. Between the trimmed V and J ends, which lost 0 bases and 0 bases, there was a span of 11 bases. This CDR3 is 16 amino acids long. CDR3 region: CASSQDRGNMNTEAFF. CDR3 sequence (DNA): TGCGCCAGCAGCCAAGATCGGGGAAACATGAACACTGAAGCTTTCTTT.

The V and J genes are TRBV3-1 and TRBJ2-7; no reliable D call. The CDR3 runs 14 residues. Germline V gene data show CDR1 as LGHDT and CDR2 as YNNKEL (reference sequence). V was trimmed by 0 bases and J by 7 bases, leaving 13 bases between them. CDR3 protein: CASSQDPLAWEQYF. The DNA for the CDR3 is TGTGCCAGCAGCCAAGATCCGCTCGCCTGGGAGCAGTACTTC.

The chain recombines TRBV27 with TRBJ1-5, with 9 nucleotides matching TRBD1. There are 17 residues in the CDR3. V dropped 5 bases and J dropped 8; count of bases not matched to a gene: 16. Germline assignment: CDR1 MNHEY and CDR2 SMNVEV (reference sequence). The CDR3, as DNA: TGTGCCAGCAGTCCGAACCCGACAGGGGGAGGAAGCAAGCCCCAGCATTTT. Its translation is CASSPNPTGGGSKPQHF.

The V and J genes are TRBV6-1 and TRBJ1-1, with D possibly matching TRBD1 (6 bases). Germline-derived CDR1 and CDR2 are MNHNS and SASEGT. Between the trimmed V and J ends, which lost 3 bases and 3 bases, there was a span of 11 bases. The CDR3 runs 14 residues. The CDR3 reads CASSDGTPYTEAFF. The CDR3 DNA is TGTGCCAGCAGTGACGGGACACCTTACACTGAAGCTTTCTTT.

This clonotype was seen only a few times. The V call is TRBV7-9, the J call TRBJ1-2; TRBD1 aligns across 7 bases. V was pared by 3 bases and J by 4 bases, with 8 bases of the junction left unmatched. The CDR3 loop spans 15 amino acids. CDR1 SEHNR and CDR2 FQNEAQ come from the germline V gene (reference sequence). CDR3 bases: TGTGCCAGCAGCTTCGTAGGGGGCGCAAGCTATGGCTACACCTTC. Translation gives CASSFVGGASYGYTF.

This clonotype came up a few times. The V gene is TRBV7-9, the J gene TRBJ2-7; D call uncertain. Deletions cut 1 base from V and 2 bases from J, with 9 bases between. CDR3 length equals 14 residues. CDR1 SEHNR and CDR2 FQNEAQ come from the germline V gene (reference sequence). CDR3 sequence: CASSLEERPYEQYF. The CDR3 coding sequence is TGTGCCAGCAGCTTAGAGGAGAGACCCTACGAGCAGTACTTC.

This rearrangement joins TRBV5-1 to TRBJ2-3; D perhaps matches TRBD2 (6 bases). CDR1 is SGHRS, CDR2 YFSETQ, per germline. V lost 2 bases and J 0 bases, leaving 10 bases between the germline ends. The CDR3 covers 15 residues. The DNA of the CDR3 is TGCGCCAGCAGCTTCTCGGGACTCAGCACAGATACGCAGTATTTT. Translating it yields CASSFSGLSTDTQYF.

The J gene is TRBJ2-1, the V gene TRBV25-1; D is uncertain. Deletions cut 0 bases from V and 6 bases from J, with 3 bases between. The germline CDR1 and CDR2 sequences are MGHDK and SYGVNS. The CDR3 length is 12 residues. The CDR3 coding sequence is TGTGCCAGCAGTGAATACATCAATGAGCAGTTCTTC. Its protein product is CASSEYINEQFF.

This clonotype has a handful of counts. This chain joins TRBV3-1 and TRBJ2-7, with 10 bases fitting TRBD2. The germline V gene encodes CDR1 LGHDT and CDR2 YNNKEL (reference sequence). This CDR3 has 16 amino acids. J was trimmed by 4 bases and V by 4 bases; bases with no gene match: 10. CDR3 nucleotide sequence: TGTGCCAGCAGCCCTCCAATGGGACTAGCGACTTACGAGCAGTACTTC. Translating gives CASSPPMGLATYEQYF.

The table lists this clonotype with a count of one. Lacking the conserved final phenylalanine or tryptophan, this CDR3 likely reflects a read error. V is TRBV12-3 or TRBV12-4 and J is TRBJ2-3; tentatively, D is TRBD1 or TRBD2 (5 bases each). This CDR3 is built from 15 residues. Trimming cost V 11 bases and J 1 base, with 19 bases left between them. The chain's CDR3 is CADSVGLGGTDTQYL. The CDR3 DNA reads TGTGCCGACTCGGTCGGTCTGGGGGGCACAGATACGCAGTATCTT.

The chain carries TRBV4-1 and TRBJ1-2; the D gene is possibly TRBD1 (6 bases). CDR3 length: 15 residues. Germline V gene sequence: CDR1 MGHRA, CDR2 YSYEKL. The germline V and J ends were trimmed by 1 base and 6 bases, with 15 bases remaining between them. The CDR3: CASSQGPQGTDGYTF. The DNA of the CDR3 is TGCGCCAGCAGCCAAGGTCCCCAGGGGACGGATGGCTACACCTTC.

In this sample, this clonotype turned up a few times. V and J are TRBV20-1 and TRBJ2-3; TRBD2 is a possible D gene (5 bases). Trimming took 1 base from V and 3 from J, leaving 11 bases between them. Germline CDR1 is DFQATT and CDR2 is SNEGSKA (reference sequence). The CDR3 runs 14 residues. CDR3 in amino acids: CSARVSGRTDTQYF. CDR3 coding DNA: TGCAGTGCTAGAGTATCGGGAAGAACAGATACGCAGTATTTT.

CDR3 in amino acids: CASSQEWAGGTYEQYF. The CDR3, as DNA: TGTGCCAGCAGCCAAGAGTGGGCAGGGGGCACCTACGAGCAGTACTTC. The gene calls are TRBV4-2 and TRBJ2-7; the match to TRBD1 covers 8 bases. V was clipped by 0 bases and J by 2 bases; unmatched bases: 6. CDR3 length: 16 amino acids. The germline V gene has CDR1 LGHNA and CDR2 YNFKEQ.

This clonotype was seen a handful of times. The rearrangement links TRBV4-1 to TRBJ2-1; D is uncertain. Germline lookup yields CDR1 MGHRA and CDR2 YSYEKL. V gave up 0 bases and J gave up 8 bases, with 5 bases separating them. The CDR3 has 12 amino acids. Written as DNA, the CDR3 is TGCGCCAGCAGCCAAGATGGACATGAGCAGTTCTTC. Encoded protein: CASSQDGHEQFF.

The chain carries TRBV5-6 and TRBJ2-1, with a weak D call TRBD1 (5 bases). Trimming pared 5 bases from V and 4 bases from J, leaving 16 bases between. Germline V gene sequence: CDR1 SGHDT, CDR2 YYEEEE. The CDR3 sequence is 15 residues long. The CDR3 region has the DNA TGTGCCAGCAGGTACGGACACGGATGGTACAATGAGCAGTTCTTC. Its translation: CASRYGHGWYNEQFF.

This clonotype appeared a few times. V gene TRBV6-1 combines with J gene TRBJ2-7, with 8 bases matching TRBD2. The CDR3 sequence is 14 residues long. With V trimmed by 8 bases and J by 2 bases, 8 bases remained unmatched. CDR1 and CDR2 (germline): MNHNS, SASEGT. The CDR3 loop reads CASREGPAPYEQYF. CDR3 DNA sequence: TGTGCCAGCCGGGAGGGTCCCGCACCCTACGAGCAGTACTTC.

This clonotype has more than one count but fewer than ten. The V gene is TRBV29-1, the J gene TRBJ2-3; the D gene is possibly TRBD1 (6 bases). V was cut by 5 bases and J by 4 bases, with 13 bases left in between. The CDR3 spans 13 residues. Germline CDR1 reads SQVTM; CDR2 reads ANQGSEA. CDR3 amino acids: CSVNVGGSDTQYF. The CDR3 DNA reads as TGCAGCGTTAATGTAGGGGGTTCAGATACGCAGTATTTT.

This clonotype showed up just a few times. The chain couples TRBV4-1 to TRBJ2-5; D gene ambiguous. The CDR3 totals 12 residues. Trimming took 3 bases from V and 5 from J, leaving 7 bases between them. CDR1 and CDR2 (germline): MGHRA, YSYEKL. CDR3 region: CASSHSMETQYF. The CDR3 DNA follows: TGCGCCAGCAGCCACTCCATGGAGACCCAGTACTTC.

The rearrangement uses TRBV15 and TRBJ1-1, with a tentative D call TRBD1 (6 bases). The germline V gene has CDR1 LNHNV and CDR2 YYDKDF (reference sequence). The CDR3 runs 17 residues. Trimming shortened V by 0 bases and J by 3 bases, and 17 bases separated the two germline ends. CDR3 sequence (DNA): TGTGCCACCAGCAGAGATCTCGGGGGGGGCCCGGACACTGAAGCTTTCTTT. It yields the protein CATSRDLGGGPDTEAFF.

The CDR3 reads CASIGQGRGNEQFF. The CDR3 DNA reads as TGTGCCAGTATAGGACAGGGACGAGGAAATGAGCAGTTCTTC. V gene TRBV19 combines with J gene TRBJ2-1; 8 nucleotides agree with TRBD1. The CDR3 has 14 residues. V gave up 7 bases and J gave up 7 bases; unmatched junction bases: 9. The germline gives CDR1 LNHDA, CDR2 SQIVND (reference sequence). The full variable domain, completed using reference TRBV19 and TRBJ2-1, is DGGITQSPKYLFRKEGQNVTLSCEQNLNHDAMYWYRQDPGQGLRLIYYSQIVNDFQKGDIAEGYSVSREKKESFPLTVTSAQKNPTAFYLCASIGQGRGNEQFFGPGTRLTVL.

V is TRBV4-3 and J is TRBJ2-2; TRBD1 matches at 8 bases. Germline assignment: CDR1 LGHNA and CDR2 YSLEER. V dropped 1 base and J dropped 0; count of bases not matched to a gene: 4. The CDR3 length is 17 residues. The CDR3 region is CASSQGDRTTNTGELFF. For the CDR3, the DNA is TGCGCCAGCAGCCAAGGGGACAGGACCACGAACACCGGGGAGCTGTTTTTT.

This clonotype occurred a few times. The V call is TRBV5-1, the J call TRBJ2-1, with D possibly TRBD2 on 5 matching bases. The germline gives CDR1 SGHRS, CDR2 YFSETQ. The CDR3 sequence is 13 residues long. V was cut by 5 bases and J by 7 bases, with 13 bases left in between. The CDR3 DNA reads as TGCGCCAGCAGACATGGACGGGAAAATGAGCAGTTCTTC. Encoded protein: CASRHGRENEQFF.

The chain is built from TRBV5-1 and TRBJ2-5; TRBD1 matches 8 bases. The CDR3 runs 15 residues. Losses at the gene ends were 4 bases for V and 3 bases for J; bases not matched to a gene: 8. The germline CDR1 and CDR2 sequences are SGHRS and YFSETQ. The CDR3: CASSRSGTGEETQYF. The DNA for the CDR3 is TGCGCCAGCAGCCGTTCCGGGACAGGTGAAGAGACCCAGTACTTC.

This clonotype was found a few times. The V call is TRBV20-1, the J call TRBJ1-5, with 7 bases fitting TRBD1. Germline V gene lookup returns CDR1 DFQATT and CDR2 SNEGSKA (reference sequence). The trim removed 5 bases at V and 1 base at J, leaving 14 bases unmatched. The CDR3 runs 17 residues. CDR3 protein: CSALDREKLGSNQPQHF. In DNA form, the CDR3 reads TGCAGTGCTTTAGACAGGGAAAAGCTGGGGAGCAATCAGCCCCAGCATTTT.

This clonotype has a handful of counts. The chain recombines TRBV27 with TRBJ2-5, with a tentative D call TRBD1 (6 bases). Trimming took 5 bases from V and 1 from J, leaving 11 bases between them. CDR1 is MNHEY, CDR2 SMNVEV, per germline (reference sequence). This CDR3 contains 14 residues. Here the CDR3 reads CASSPHRAQETQYF. For the CDR3, the DNA is TGTGCCAGCAGTCCGCACAGGGCCCAAGAGACCCAGTACTTC.

This clonotype was seen a few times. The gene calls are TRBV7-6 and TRBJ1-6; D perhaps matches TRBD1 (6 bases). The CDR3 spans 16 residues. The germline V gene encodes CDR1 SGHVS and CDR2 FNYEAQ. The germline V and J ends were trimmed by 5 bases and 3 bases, with 14 bases remaining between them. DNA for the CDR3: TGTGCCAGCAGCCAAAACACAGGGATCTATAATTCACCCCTCCACTTT. It translates to CASSQNTGIYNSPLHF.

The J gene is TRBJ2-7, the V gene TRBV12-3 or TRBV12-4; D possibly corresponds to TRBD2 (6 bases). Trimming took 7 bases from V and 0 from J, leaving 10 bases between them. This CDR3 contains 13 residues. CDR3 in amino acids: CASNMGLSYEQYF. DNA for the CDR3: TGTGCCAGCAACATGGGACTCTCCTACGAGCAGTACTTC.